The 9 T cell receptor beta chains below all came from one sample that was sequenced in a study of chemoradiotherapy in HPV16-positive cancers. Profiling relied on immunoSEQ multiplex PCR, and the TCRdb table lists in-frame clones only, not all of them. The data hold tens of thousands of clones, with just over 90% observed a single time. The sequences come from blood, collected from a patient who underwent chemoradiotherapy. The receptors shown here come from a human donor with HPV-associated anogenital cancer.

This clone came up once. V and J are TRBV27 and TRBJ1-2; a weak D match, TRBD1 (5 bases). The CDR3 length is 14 residues. Trimming left V 4 bases short and J 2 bases short, with 11 bases between. CDR1 and CDR2 (germline): MNHEY, SMNVEV (reference sequence). CDR3 in DNA: TGTGCCAGCAGTTGGGGACGGCCCAACTATGGCTACACCTTC. The encoded protein is CASSWGRPNYGYTF.

The rearrangement uses TRBV5-4 and TRBJ1-1; D is unclear. V was trimmed by 2 bases and J by 5 bases, leaving 10 bases between them. The V gene's germline CDR1 is SGHNT and CDR2 YYREEE (reference sequence). The length of the CDR3 is 13 residues. Written as DNA, the CDR3 is TGTGCCAGCAGCTTCCGGTTGGGGACTGAAGCTTTCTTT. This translates into CASSFRLGTEAFF.

The chain couples TRBV2 to TRBJ2-7; D remains unclear. Trimming left V 5 bases short and J 2 bases short, with 10 bases between. The CDR3 totals 13 residues. From germline, CDR1 is SNHLY and CDR2 FYNNEI. The CDR3 region is CASSRTETYEQYF. CDR3 in DNA: TGTGCCAGCAGTCGCACAGAGACCTACGAGCAGTACTTC. Full variable domain (outside the CDR3, taken from reference TRBV2 and TRBJ2-7): EPEVTQTPSHQVTQMGQEVILRCVPISNHLYFYWYRQILGQKVEFLVSFYNNEISEKSEIFDDQFSVERPDGSNFTLKIRSTKLEDSAMYFCASSRTETYEQYFGPGTRLTVT.

J is TRBJ2-5 and V is TRBV10-2; D uncertain. Germline V gives CDR1 WSHSY, CDR2 SAAADI. V dropped 8 bases and J dropped 4 bases, with 8 bases sitting between them. The CDR3 contains 11 residues. The CDR3 DNA reads as TGCGCCAGCGCCTTTGGAGAGACCCAGTACTTC. It codes for CASAFGETQYF.

The chain links TRBV4-3 to TRBJ2-5, with 11 bases lining up with TRBD2. CDR1 and CDR2 from the germline V gene are LGHNA and YSLEER. The CDR3 length is 15 residues. The V and J ends lost 2 bases and 5 bases, in that order; junction bases with no gene match: 4. CDR3 DNA: TGCGCCAGCAGCCAAATAGCGGGGGGGCAGGAGACCCAGTACTTC. It yields the protein CASSQIAGGQETQYF.

This sequence joins TRBV6-5 and TRBJ2-7; a possible D gene is TRBD2 (6 bases). Trimming stripped 9 bases from V and 4 bases from J, with 16 bases between. CDR1 is MNHEY and CDR2 is SVGAGI in the germline V gene. This CDR3 spans 13 amino acids. The CDR3 here is CASRGYGPYEQYF. The DNA of the CDR3 is TGTGCCAGTCGGGGGTACGGCCCGTACGAGCAGTACTTC.

V is TRBV5-8 and J is TRBJ1-2, with D possibly being TRBD1 (5 bases). Germline CDR1 SGHTS, CDR2 YDEGEE. The CDR3 totals 16 residues. V was clipped by 2 bases and J by 6 bases, with 20 bases between them. The CDR3 protein is CASSFPLGPRGDGYTF. In DNA form, the CDR3 reads TGTGCCAGCAGCTTCCCCTTAGGACCCCGAGGGGATGGCTACACCTTC.

The sample holds one count of this clone. The chain combines TRBV7-8 with TRBJ2-7; D possibly corresponds to TRBD1 (5 bases). The V and J ends lost 1 base and 1 base respectively, with 8 bases between them. Germline loops: CDR1 SGHVS, CDR2 FQNEAQ. The CDR3 spans 14 residues. This CDR3 reads CASSLGGQSYEQYF. The CDR3 DNA sequence: TGTGCCAGCAGCTTAGGCGGACAATCCTACGAGCAGTACTTC.

The chain couples TRBV5-1 to TRBJ2-3, with TRBD2 matching over 7 bases. Germline values: CDR1 SGHRS, CDR2 YFSETQ. CDR3 size: 18 residues. With V trimmed by 4 bases and J by 1 base, 15 bases remained unmatched. CDR3 bases: TGCGCCAGCAGCCTGAGTAGGTCCGGGACTATACGCACAGATACGCAGTATTTT. Translation: CASSLSRSGTIRTDTQYF.